This TCR beta chain stems from a study of CD8 T cells in ankylosing spondylitis. The study's findings and limits: Matched ankylosing spondylitis synovial fluid reportedly contained a significantly enriched population of disease-linked clones.

A few counts support this clonotype. Its antigen is not known. Libraries for TCR beta were made by quantitative 5'-RACE with molecular barcodes. TCRdb re-called the 5' RACE reads through MiXCR, storing one row per CDR3 protein. The sample carries hundreds of thousands of distinct CDR3 sequences, 20% recorded once. CDR1 is DFQATT and CDR2 is SNEGSKA in the germline V gene (reference sequence). The CDR3 length is 15 residues. Germline trimming cut 1 base from V and 2 bases from J; bases unmatched to any gene: 7. The source material was blood, either unsorted or a sorted T cell fraction (not recorded which). The rearrangement joins TRBV20-1 to TRBJ2-7; 8 bases line up with TRBD2. This receptor was taken from a female donor with ankylosing spondylitis or in good health (not recorded which). CDR3 loop: CSARVSLAGTYEQYF. The CDR3 nucleotides are TGCAGTGCTAGAGTTAGTTTAGCGGGAACCTACGAGCAGTACTTC.